A single T cell receptor beta chain is shown here with its context. Its antigen is as yet unknown. This sample is part of a study of vaccination effects on CD4 cells after COVID-19. General study results and limits: Vaccine- and infection-induced clones showed marked clonal contraction late following vaccination.

Clones were read by immunoSEQ multiplex PCR, and TCRdb kept only the in-frame ones, dropping some. The repertoire holds nearly 30,000 clones, with roughly 76% as singletons. The germline V gene has CDR1 MGHDK and CDR2 SYGVNS. The CDR3 is made up of 17 amino acids. With 0 bases removed from V and 0 bases from J, the gap between germline ends came to 12 bases. Antigen-specific CD4+ T cells were first expanded with viral peptide pools by the ViraFEST assay and only then sequenced. The authors isolated CD4+ T cells after roughly 10 days of culture. Participants were vaccinated with two doses of either the BNT162b2 or mRNA-1273 vaccine. At days 3 and 7, half of the medium was exchanged for IL-2 medium.

This chain links TRBV25-1 with TRBJ1-3; D is uncertain. The sequencing used CD4+ T cells from PBMCs cultured with SARS-CoV-2 spike peptides, collected after COVID-19 vaccination. This TCR came from a human donor who received a COVID-19 vaccine. Some clones in this sample may be carry-over from other donors' samples. The CDR3 region has the DNA TGTGCCAGCAGTGAATACGAGGGCAGACCCTCTGGAAACACCATATATTTT. Translated: CASSEYEGRPSGNTIYF.